Given below is one T cell receptor (beta chain) in context. The data stem from a study of T cells in Graves' hyperthyroidism and ophthalmopathy. Amplified TCR beta CDR3 regions came from RNA transcripts. With the HTBI primer set, the TCR CDR3 went through a first round of RT-PCR. TCRdb re-called the multiplex PCR reads with MiXCR, one entry per CDR3 protein. In the table there are around 540,000 distinct CDR3 sequences, roughly 16% of which are singletons. Deletions cut 6 bases from V and 3 bases from J, with 15 bases between. The CDR3 length is 14 residues. The germline V gene has CDR1 MNHEY and CDR2 SVGEGT.

The receptor comes from a woman aged 30 to 39 with Graves' ophthalmopathy. The rearrangement links TRBV6-2 or TRBV6-3 to TRBJ2-7, with D maybe TRBD1 (6 bases). Sequencing was carried out using blood. The CDR3 here is CASRGETGLYEQYF. The CDR3 coding sequence is TGTGCCAGCAGGGGAGAGACAGGACTCTACGAGCAGTACTTC.